Listed here are 30 T cell receptor beta chains from one sample, sequenced in a study of cytomegalovirus exposure and HLA in healthy donors. The assay was immunoSEQ multiplex PCR, and TCRdb's table has in-frame clones only and misses some. The sample has 70,000 or so clones, less than 95% seen once. Sequencing was carried out using PBMCs. These receptors originate from a woman younger than 35 in good health and CMV-seronegative.

The chain couples TRBV4-3 to TRBJ2-1, with TRBD1 matching over 9 bases. Germline CDR1 LGHNA, CDR2 YSLEER. Losses at the gene ends were 1 base for V and 3 bases for J; bases not matched to a gene: 1. The CDR3 is 15 residues long. CDR3 sequence reads: CASSQGQGDYNEQFF. In nucleotides, the CDR3 is TGCGCCAGCAGCCAAGGACAGGGGGACTACAATGAGCAGTTCTTC.

J is TRBJ2-2 and V is TRBV28, with 7 positions matching TRBD1. Germline V gene lookup returns CDR1 MDHEN and CDR2 SYDVKM. This CDR3 is 17 amino acids long. V was pared by 3 bases and J by 2 bases, with 9 bases of the junction left unmatched. CDR3 in amino acids: CASSLGQYSKNTGELFF. CDR3 coding DNA: TGTGCCAGCAGTTTGGGACAGTATAGCAAAAACACCGGGGAGCTGTTTTTT.

CDR3 coding DNA: TGTGCCCGGGACAGGGACTATGGCTACACCTTC. Its translation is CARDRDYGYTF. The chain carries TRBV30 and TRBJ1-2; TRBD1 aligns across 9 bases. J was trimmed by 3 bases and V by 8 bases; bases with no gene match: 1. Germline assignment: CDR1 GTSNPN and CDR2 SVGIG (reference sequence). The CDR3 sequence is 11 residues long.

The V and J genes are TRBV7-6 and TRBJ2-1, with 11 nucleotides matching TRBD2. Per germline, CDR1 SGHVS and CDR2 FNYEAQ. The CDR3 has 15 residues. Trimming cost V 1 base and J 11 bases; bases outside gene matches: 7. CDR3 region: CASSLGTSGPGQQFF. The CDR3 nucleotides are TGTGCCAGCAGCTTAGGGACTAGCGGGCCGGGGCAGCAGTTCTTC.

The rearrangement uses TRBV2 and TRBJ2-1; the match to TRBD1 covers 9 bases. Germline V gene data show CDR1 as SNHLY and CDR2 as FYNNEI. The CDR3 is made up of 14 amino acids. After removal of 3 bases from V and 7 bases from J, the junction contained 4 bases not matched to a gene. The CDR3 reads CASSDSGQGNEQFF. DNA for the CDR3: TGTGCCAGCAGTGATTCGGGACAGGGAAATGAGCAGTTCTTC.

The J gene is TRBJ2-7, the V gene TRBV28, with D unresolved. There are 12 residues in the CDR3. Looked up from germline, CDR1 is MDHEN and CDR2 is SYDVKM. The V gene lost 2 bases and the J gene lost 7 bases, with 9 bases spanning the gap. The CDR3 DNA is TGTGCCAGCAGTTTAGATTTGAGGGAGCAGTACTTC. This sequence encodes CASSLDLREQYF.

The chain carries TRBV5-3 and TRBJ1-2, with 8 bases fitting TRBD1. Being an ORF, TRBV5-3 has a function that is uncertain. The CDR3 runs to 17 residues. With 0 bases clipped from V and 2 bases from J, the junction kept 9 bases outside the gene matches. CDR3 in amino acids: CARSLEQGAGVNYGYTF. The DNA for the CDR3 is TGTGCCAGAAGCTTGGAGCAGGGGGCTGGGGTCAACTATGGCTACACCTTC.

The rearrangement links TRBV4-3 to TRBJ1-6; D is unresolved. The V end lost 1 base, the J end lost 0 bases, and 13 bases lay between the germline ends. The CDR3 covers 18 residues. The germline V gene has CDR1 LGHNA and CDR2 YSLEER. In DNA, the CDR3 is TGCGCCAGCAGCCAAGTTCAACAAAGTCGCTCCTATAATTCACCCCTCCACTTT. Residues: CASSQVQQSRSYNSPLHF.

The rearrangement links TRBV4-1 to TRBJ2-6; the D is unclear. The CDR3 length is 16 residues. The V gene lost 0 bases and the J gene lost 1 base, with 7 bases spanning the gap. Germline V gene data show CDR1 as MGHRA and CDR2 as YSYEKL. CDR3 nucleotides: TGCGCCAGCAGCCAAGAAGCCGCGTCTGGGGCCAACGTCCTGACTTTC. This translates into CASSQEAASGANVLTF.

The chain employs TRBV7-7 and TRBJ2-6; D remains ambiguous. Germline V gene lookup returns CDR1 SSHAT and CDR2 FNYEAQ (reference sequence). The CDR3 is 13 residues long. The V and J ends lost 5 bases and 3 bases respectively, with 5 bases between them. This chain's CDR3 is CASSPGGANVLTF. CDR3 sequence (DNA): TGTGCCAGCAGCCCCGGTGGGGCCAACGTCCTGACTTTC.

The V and J genes are TRBV7-2 and TRBJ2-5; 7 nucleotides match TRBD2. Trimming at V came to 7 bases and at J to 1 base, leaving 12 bases not matched to a gene. Per the germline V gene, CDR1 is SGHTA and CDR2 is FQGNSA. The length of the CDR3 is 16 residues. The CDR3 bases are TGTGCCAGCAACCGTAGGGCTAGCGGTGCCCAAGAGACCCAGTACTTC. Protein sequence: CASNRRASGAQETQYF.

The rearrangement uses TRBV7-9 and TRBJ2-1; D call uncertain. Germline V gene sequence: CDR1 SEHNR, CDR2 FQNEAQ (reference sequence). The V end lost 1 base, the J end lost 3 bases, and 10 bases lay between the germline ends. CDR3 length: 15 residues. The DNA for the CDR3 is TGTGCCAGCAGCTTAGGGTCGGCGGTCTACAATGAGCAGTTCTTC. Amino acids: CASSLGSAVYNEQFF.

The genes are TRBV28 and TRBJ2-1, with a tentative D call TRBD1 (6 bases). The CDR3 is 13 amino acids. Germline V gene lookup returns CDR1 MDHEN and CDR2 SYDVKM. V dropped 5 bases and J dropped 5 bases, with 10 bases sitting between them. The CDR3 region is CASSKQGNNEQFF. CDR3 sequence (DNA): TGTGCCAGCAGTAAACAGGGAAACAATGAGCAGTTCTTC.

This clone was picked up one time. Here the CDR3 DNA reads TGCGCCAGCAGCTCTCTCTGGGGGCCGACCTACGAGCAGTACTTC. It specifies CASSSLWGPTYEQYF. The genes are TRBV5-1 and TRBJ2-7; D might be TRBD1 (6 bases). Trimming took off 3 bases at V and 2 bases at J, with 15 bases between the two ends. This CDR3 comprises 15 residues. The germline V gene encodes CDR1 SGHRS and CDR2 YFSETQ.

This chain connects TRBV4-2 to TRBJ2-7, with 11 nucleotides matching TRBD2. J gave up 1 base and V 1 base, and 3 bases lay outside the gene matches. In germline, CDR1 is LGHNA, CDR2 YNFKEQ. CDR3 length: 16 amino acids. The CDR3 sequence: CASSQGTSGGSYEQYF. The DNA of the CDR3 is TGTGCCAGCAGCCAAGGTACTAGCGGGGGATCCTACGAGCAGTACTTC.

The genes are TRBV2 and TRBJ1-4; possible D gene TRBD1, 5 bases. Trimming took off 6 bases at V and 1 base at J, with 15 bases between the two ends. The CDR3 sequence is 16 residues long. Per germline, CDR1 SNHLY and CDR2 FYNNEI. The CDR3 reads CASRSEGRGTNEKLFF. For the CDR3, the DNA is TGTGCCAGCAGGAGTGAGGGGCGGGGAACTAATGAAAAACTGTTTTTT.

This clone showed up just once. This sequence joins TRBV19 and TRBJ2-1; 10 bases line up with TRBD2. Germline V gene data show CDR1 as LNHDA and CDR2 as SQIVND (reference sequence). Trimming cost V 6 bases and J 5 bases; bases outside gene matches: 4. The CDR3 is made up of 14 amino acids. CDR3 residues: CASSWTSGDNEQFF. The CDR3, as DNA: TGTGCCAGTAGCTGGACTAGCGGAGACAATGAGCAGTTCTTC.

The chain has TRBV5-1 and TRBJ1-4; 7 bases fit TRBD1. The CDR3 sequence is 14 residues long. Germline loops: CDR1 SGHRS, CDR2 YFSETQ. V dropped 4 bases and J dropped 4; count of bases not matched to a gene: 4. CDR3 in amino acids: CASSLGQNNEKLFF. CDR3 in DNA: TGCGCCAGCAGCCTGGGACAGAATAATGAAAAACTGTTTTTT.

This chain uses TRBV4-2 with TRBJ2-7; 8 bases agree with TRBD1. CDR1 LGHNA and CDR2 YNFKEQ come from the germline V gene. V trimming: 5 bases; J trimming: 5 bases; junction bases outside the gene matches: 5. This CDR3 region has 13 residues. CDR3 loop: CASSRQGWDEQYF. CDR3 DNA sequence: TGTGCCAGCAGCAGACAGGGGTGGGACGAGCAGTACTTC.

J is TRBJ2-1 and V is TRBV7-9; TRBD1 agrees at 7 bases. This CDR3 has 13 residues. Trimming at V came to 5 bases and at J to 10 bases, leaving 8 bases not matched to a gene. Germline CDR1 is SEHNR and CDR2 is FQNEAQ (reference sequence). CDR3 protein: CASSIQGDTEQFF. As DNA, the CDR3 is TGTGCCAGCAGCATTCAGGGGGACACAGAGCAGTTCTTC.

J is TRBJ2-5 and V is TRBV30; D may be TRBD1 (6 bases). The CDR3 has 14 residues. V gave up 0 bases and J gave up 5 bases, with 13 bases separating them. Per the germline V gene, CDR1 is GTSNPN and CDR2 is SVGIG (reference sequence). CDR3: CAWSVQGAGETQYF. In nucleotides, the CDR3 is TGTGCCTGGAGTGTACAGGGCGCCGGGGAGACCCAGTACTTC. The entire variable domain, with the rest obtained from reference TRBV30 and TRBJ2-5, is as follows: SQTIHQWPATLVQPVGSPLSLECTVEGTSNPNLYWYRQAAGRGLQLLFYSVGIGQISSEVPQNLSASRPQDRQFILSSKKLLLSDSGFYLCAWSVQGAGETQYFGPGTRLLVL.

The CDR3: CASSTRGAGANVLTF. The CDR3 DNA reads as TGTGCCAGCAGCACCCGGGGGGCCGGGGCCAACGTCCTGACTTTC. This rearrangement joins TRBV9 to TRBJ2-6; possibly TRBD2 for D (7 bases). Germline values: CDR1 SGDLS, CDR2 YYNGEE. Deletions cut 4 bases from V and 4 bases from J, with 12 bases between. The CDR3 runs to 15 residues.

This chain uses TRBV7-2 with TRBJ2-2; TRBD1 matches 8 bases. The CDR3 spans 16 residues. Trimming at V came to 5 bases and at J to 8 bases, leaving 13 bases not matched to a gene. From germline, CDR1 is SGHTA and CDR2 FQGNSA. For the CDR3, the DNA is TGTGCCAGCAGCCGCGTGGGACAGGCTGGTAAAGGGGAGCTGTTTTTT. Translated, it gives CASSRVGQAGKGELFF.

This chain uses TRBV7-8 with TRBJ1-3; D ambiguous. Between the trimmed V and J ends, which lost 2 bases and 0 bases, there was a span of 11 bases. Germline CDR1 and CDR2: SGHVS and FQNEAQ. There are 16 residues in the CDR3. The CDR3 DNA sequence: TGTGCCAGCAGCTTAACCTTCCGGGACTCTGGAAACACCATATATTTT. This gives the protein CASSLTFRDSGNTIYF.

The chain joins TRBV25-1 to TRBJ2-1, with D possibly being TRBD2 (5 bases). The germline V and J ends were trimmed by 6 bases and 8 bases, with 8 bases remaining between them. Germline V lookup: CDR1 MGHDK, CDR2 SYGVNS. The CDR3 spans 11 residues. Written as DNA, the CDR3 is TGTGCCAGCAGGGAGGTCCATGAGCAGTTCTTC. Translation: CASREVHEQFF.

This clone was detected once. V usage is TRBV15 and J usage is TRBJ1-1; D possibly corresponds to TRBD1 (5 bases). The length of the CDR3 is 12 residues. Germline V gene sequence: CDR1 LNHNV, CDR2 YYDKDF (reference sequence). Trimming cost V 1 base and J 7 bases, with 7 bases left between them. The CDR3: CATSRGDSEAFF. In nucleotides, the CDR3 is TGTGCCACCAGCAGAGGAGACAGTGAAGCTTTCTTT.

This chain joins TRBV11-2 and TRBJ2-5; possibly TRBD1 for D (5 bases). CDR1 SGHAT and CDR2 FQNNGV come from the germline V gene. V lost 0 bases and J 5 bases, leaving 13 bases between the germline ends. This CDR3 region has 15 residues. Written as DNA, the CDR3 is TGTGCCAGCAGCTTAGACGGTTCAAAGGGGGAGACCCAGTACTTC. Protein: CASSLDGSKGETQYF.

Here the CDR3 reads CASSLLSSLPNTGELFF. In DNA, the CDR3 is TGTGCCAGCAGTTTATTGTCTAGCTTGCCGAACACCGGGGAGCTGTTTTTT. The chain is built from TRBV27 and TRBJ2-2, with D tentatively TRBD2 (5 bases). The CDR3 is 17 residues long. Germline CDR1 MNHEY, CDR2 SMNVEV (reference sequence). V dropped 1 base and J dropped 0 bases, with 12 bases sitting between them.

The genes are TRBV11-1 and TRBJ2-2; TRBD1 is a possible D gene (6 bases). This CDR3 comprises 14 residues. V lost 6 bases and J 2 bases, leaving 10 bases between the germline ends. Per the germline V gene, CDR1 is SGHAT and CDR2 is FQDESV (reference sequence). DNA of the CDR3: TGTGCCAGCAGAAAGGGACAAAACACCGGGGAGCTGTTTTTT. Translated, it gives CASRKGQNTGELFF.

The chain has TRBV9 and TRBJ2-3; D perhaps matches TRBD2 (7 bases). This CDR3 region has 13 residues. V lost 6 bases and J lost 4, with 12 bases in between. Germline V gives CDR1 SGDLS, CDR2 YYNGEE. The CDR3 region has the DNA TGTGCCAGCAATGGGGGGGCCGCAGATACGCAGTATTTT. It encodes CASNGGAADTQYF.